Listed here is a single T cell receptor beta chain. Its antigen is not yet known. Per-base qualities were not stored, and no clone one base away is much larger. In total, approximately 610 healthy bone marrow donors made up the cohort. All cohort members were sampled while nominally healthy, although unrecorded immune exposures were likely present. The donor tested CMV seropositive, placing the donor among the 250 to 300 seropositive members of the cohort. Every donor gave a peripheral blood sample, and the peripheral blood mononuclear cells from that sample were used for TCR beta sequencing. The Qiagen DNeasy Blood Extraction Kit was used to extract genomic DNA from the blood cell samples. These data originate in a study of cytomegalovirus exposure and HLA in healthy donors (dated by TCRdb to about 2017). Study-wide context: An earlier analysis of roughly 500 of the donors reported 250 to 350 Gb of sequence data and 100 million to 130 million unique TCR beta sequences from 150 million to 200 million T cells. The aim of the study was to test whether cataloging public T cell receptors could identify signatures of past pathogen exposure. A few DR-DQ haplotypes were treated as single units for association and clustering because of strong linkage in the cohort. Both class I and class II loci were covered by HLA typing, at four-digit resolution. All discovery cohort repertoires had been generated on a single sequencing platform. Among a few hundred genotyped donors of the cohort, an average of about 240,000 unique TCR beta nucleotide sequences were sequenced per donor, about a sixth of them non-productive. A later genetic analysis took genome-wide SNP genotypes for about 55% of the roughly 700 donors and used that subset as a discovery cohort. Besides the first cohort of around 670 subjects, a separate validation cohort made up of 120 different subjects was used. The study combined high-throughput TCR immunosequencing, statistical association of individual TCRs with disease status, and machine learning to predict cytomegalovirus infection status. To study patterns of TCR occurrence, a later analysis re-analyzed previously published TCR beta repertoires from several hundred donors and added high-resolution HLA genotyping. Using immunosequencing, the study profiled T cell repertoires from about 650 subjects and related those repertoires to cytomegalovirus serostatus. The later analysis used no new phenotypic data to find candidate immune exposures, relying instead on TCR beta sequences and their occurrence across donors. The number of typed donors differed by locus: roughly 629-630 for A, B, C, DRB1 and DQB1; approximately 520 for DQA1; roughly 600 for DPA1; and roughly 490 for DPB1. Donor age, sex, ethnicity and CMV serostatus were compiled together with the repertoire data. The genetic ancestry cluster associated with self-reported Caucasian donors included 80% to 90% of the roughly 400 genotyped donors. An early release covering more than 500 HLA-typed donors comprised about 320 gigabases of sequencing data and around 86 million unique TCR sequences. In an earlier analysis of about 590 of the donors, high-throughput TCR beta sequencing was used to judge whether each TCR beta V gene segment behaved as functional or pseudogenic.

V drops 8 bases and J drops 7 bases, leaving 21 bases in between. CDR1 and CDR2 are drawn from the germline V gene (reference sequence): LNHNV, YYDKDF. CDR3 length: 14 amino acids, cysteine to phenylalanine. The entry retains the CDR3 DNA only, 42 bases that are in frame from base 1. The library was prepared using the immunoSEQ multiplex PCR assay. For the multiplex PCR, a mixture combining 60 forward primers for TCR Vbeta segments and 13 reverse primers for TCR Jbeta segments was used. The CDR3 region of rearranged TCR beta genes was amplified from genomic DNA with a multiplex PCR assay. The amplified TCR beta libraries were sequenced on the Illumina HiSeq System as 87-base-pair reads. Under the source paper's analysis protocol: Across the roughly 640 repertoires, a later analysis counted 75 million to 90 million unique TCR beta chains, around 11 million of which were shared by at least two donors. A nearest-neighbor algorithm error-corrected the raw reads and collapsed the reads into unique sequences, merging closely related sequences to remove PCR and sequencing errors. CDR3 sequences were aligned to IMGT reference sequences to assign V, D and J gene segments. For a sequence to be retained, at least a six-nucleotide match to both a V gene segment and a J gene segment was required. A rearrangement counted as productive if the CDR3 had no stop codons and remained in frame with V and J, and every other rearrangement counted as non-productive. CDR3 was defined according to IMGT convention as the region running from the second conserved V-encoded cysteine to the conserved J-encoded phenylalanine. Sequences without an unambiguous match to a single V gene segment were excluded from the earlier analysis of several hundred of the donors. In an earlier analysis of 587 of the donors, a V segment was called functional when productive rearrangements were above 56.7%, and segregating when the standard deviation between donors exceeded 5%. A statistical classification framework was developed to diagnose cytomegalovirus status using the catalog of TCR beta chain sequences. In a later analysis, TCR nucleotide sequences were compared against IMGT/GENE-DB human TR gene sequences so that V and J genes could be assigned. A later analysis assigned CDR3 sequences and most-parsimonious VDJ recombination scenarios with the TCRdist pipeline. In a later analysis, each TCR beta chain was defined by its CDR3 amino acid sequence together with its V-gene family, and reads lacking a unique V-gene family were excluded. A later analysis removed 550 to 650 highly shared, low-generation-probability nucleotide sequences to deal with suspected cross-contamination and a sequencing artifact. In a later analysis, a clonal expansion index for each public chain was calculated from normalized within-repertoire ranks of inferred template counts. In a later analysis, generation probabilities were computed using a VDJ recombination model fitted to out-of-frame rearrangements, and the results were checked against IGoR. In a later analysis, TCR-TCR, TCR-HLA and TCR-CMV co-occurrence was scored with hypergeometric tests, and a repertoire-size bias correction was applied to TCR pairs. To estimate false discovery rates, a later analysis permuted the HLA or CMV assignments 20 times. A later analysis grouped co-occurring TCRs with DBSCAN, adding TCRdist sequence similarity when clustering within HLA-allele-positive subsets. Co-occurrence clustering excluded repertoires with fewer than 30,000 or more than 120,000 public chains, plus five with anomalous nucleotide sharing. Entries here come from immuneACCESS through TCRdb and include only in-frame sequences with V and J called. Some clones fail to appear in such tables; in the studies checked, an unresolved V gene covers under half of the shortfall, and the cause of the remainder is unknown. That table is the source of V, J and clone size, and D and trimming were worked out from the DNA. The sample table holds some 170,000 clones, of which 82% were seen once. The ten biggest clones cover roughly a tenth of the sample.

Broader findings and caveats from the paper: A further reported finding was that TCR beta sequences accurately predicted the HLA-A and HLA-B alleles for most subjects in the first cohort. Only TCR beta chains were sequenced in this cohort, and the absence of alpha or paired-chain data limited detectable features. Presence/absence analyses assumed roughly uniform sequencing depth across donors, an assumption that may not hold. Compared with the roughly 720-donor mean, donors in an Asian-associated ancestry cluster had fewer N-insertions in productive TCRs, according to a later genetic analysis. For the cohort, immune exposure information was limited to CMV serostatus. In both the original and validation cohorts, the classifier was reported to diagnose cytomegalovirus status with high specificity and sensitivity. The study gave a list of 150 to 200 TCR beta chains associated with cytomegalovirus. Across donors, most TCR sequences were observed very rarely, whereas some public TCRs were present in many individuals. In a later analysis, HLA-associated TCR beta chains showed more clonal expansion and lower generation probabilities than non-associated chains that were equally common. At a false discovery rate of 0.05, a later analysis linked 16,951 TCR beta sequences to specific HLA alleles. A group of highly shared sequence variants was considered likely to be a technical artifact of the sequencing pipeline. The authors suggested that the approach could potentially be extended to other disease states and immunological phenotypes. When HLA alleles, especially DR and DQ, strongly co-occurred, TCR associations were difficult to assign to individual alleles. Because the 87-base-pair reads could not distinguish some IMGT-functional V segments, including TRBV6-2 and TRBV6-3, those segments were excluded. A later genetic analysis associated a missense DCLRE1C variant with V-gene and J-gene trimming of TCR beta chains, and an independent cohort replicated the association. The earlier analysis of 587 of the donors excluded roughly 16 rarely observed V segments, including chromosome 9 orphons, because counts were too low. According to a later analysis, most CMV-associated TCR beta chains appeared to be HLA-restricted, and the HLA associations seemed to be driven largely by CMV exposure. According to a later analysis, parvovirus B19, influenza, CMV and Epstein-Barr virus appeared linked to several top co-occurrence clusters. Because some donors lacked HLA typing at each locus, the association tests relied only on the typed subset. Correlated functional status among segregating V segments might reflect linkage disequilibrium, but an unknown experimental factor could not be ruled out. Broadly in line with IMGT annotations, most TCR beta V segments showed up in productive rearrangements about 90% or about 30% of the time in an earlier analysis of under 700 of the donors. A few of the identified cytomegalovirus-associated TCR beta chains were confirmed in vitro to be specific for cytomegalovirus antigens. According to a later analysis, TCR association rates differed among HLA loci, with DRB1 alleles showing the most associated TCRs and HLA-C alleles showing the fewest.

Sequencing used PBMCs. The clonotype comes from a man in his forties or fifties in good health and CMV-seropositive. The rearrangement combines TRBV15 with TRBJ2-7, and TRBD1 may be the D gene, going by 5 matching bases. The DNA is TGTGCCACCGGTCCAGGGTCCCGCCGTCGGGAGCAGTACTTC. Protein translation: CATGPGSRRREQYF.